A selection of T cell receptor beta chains follows, all from one sample in a study of blood T cell repertoires in COVID-19. Data came from immunoSEQ multiplex PCR; TCRdb stores just in-frame clones and leaves some out. The table shows roughly 220,000 clones, with 70% to 90% occurring only once. Sequencing input: PBMCs or T cells enriched from blood (not recorded which). Every receptor here comes from a woman between 45 and 60 years old with acute COVID-19. CDR3s include the opening cysteine and the closing phenylalanine or tryptophan. A D gene is named only where the DNA matches it firmly. Size is stated for part of the rows, as once, few or many counts, or as a class when the clone is expanded.

j_call: TRBJ1-2
clone_size: -
v_call: TRBV28
d_call: -
cdr3_nt: TGTGCCGCCCGCGAGCGTTTTGGTGGCTACACCTTC
cdr3_aa: CAARERFGGYTF

j_call: TRBJ1-2
clone_size: once
v_call: TRBV6-2/TRBV6-3
d_call: -
cdr3_nt: TGTGCCAGCAGTACCCTGCGACAGAAAGCCTTTTATGGCTACACCTTC
cdr3_aa: CASSTLRQKAFYGYTF

j_call: TRBJ2-1
clone_size: -
v_call: TRBV5-1
d_call: TRBD2
cdr3_nt: TGCGCCAGCAGCTTGCGACTAGCGGGAGGGAATGAGCAGTTCTTC
cdr3_aa: CASSLRLAGGNEQFF

j_call: TRBJ2-1
clone_size: once
v_call: TRBV5-4
d_call: -
cdr3_nt: TGTGCCAGCAGCTTGGACCCTTTCGGCCATCAGGGGGGCAATGAGCAGTTCTTC
cdr3_aa: CASSLDPFGHQGGNEQFF

j_call: TRBJ2-7
clone_size: -
v_call: TRBV11-3
d_call: TRBD1
cdr3_nt: TGTGCCAGCAGCTCGACAGGGAACCCCTACGAGCAGTACTTC
cdr3_aa: CASSSTGNPYEQYF

j_call: TRBJ2-7
clone_size: -
v_call: TRBV7-9
d_call: -
cdr3_nt: TGTGCCAGCAGCCCCAGATACGAGCAGTACTTC
cdr3_aa: CASSPRYEQYF

j_call: TRBJ2-1
clone_size: once
v_call: TRBV11-2
d_call: TRBD2
cdr3_nt: TGTGCCAGCAGCTTATGGCTAGCGGGAGTCAGAGAGCAGTTCTTC
cdr3_aa: CASSLWLAGVREQFF

j_call: TRBJ1-6
clone_size: -
v_call: TRBV5-1
d_call: TRBD1
cdr3_nt: TGCGCCAGCAGCGTGGAGGGACAGCCGAATTCACCCCTCCACTTT
cdr3_aa: CASSVEGQPNSPLHF

j_call: TRBJ2-3
clone_size: -
v_call: TRBV19
d_call: -
cdr3_nt: TGTGCCAGTAGTATAGGAGGCACGGCGGATACGCAGTATTTT
cdr3_aa: CASSIGGTADTQYF

j_call: TRBJ2-2
clone_size: -
v_call: TRBV5-1
d_call: -
cdr3_nt: TGCGCCAGCAGCTTGTTTGAGGGAGAGGGCACCGGGGAGCTGTTTTTT
cdr3_aa: CASSLFEGEGTGELFF

j_call: TRBJ2-7
clone_size: -
v_call: TRBV27
d_call: TRBD1
cdr3_nt: TGTGCCAGCAGTTTCGCACAGGGGGCTTACGAGCAGTACTTC
cdr3_aa: CASSFAQGAYEQYF

j_call: TRBJ1-2
clone_size: -
v_call: TRBV7-2
d_call: -
cdr3_nt: TGTGCCAGCAGCTTAGGGGGGGGATTCGGGTACGGCTACACCTTC
cdr3_aa: CASSLGGGFGYGYTF

j_call: TRBJ2-3
clone_size: -
v_call: TRBV6-5
d_call: TRBD1
cdr3_nt: TGTGCCAGCAGCCTGGGGACAGTAGCAGATACGCAGTATTTT
cdr3_aa: CASSLGTVADTQYF

j_call: TRBJ2-7
clone_size: -
v_call: TRBV6-2/TRBV6-3
d_call: TRBD1
cdr3_nt: TGTGCCAGCAGCCGACAGGGGACCCCCACCTACGAGCAGTACTTC
cdr3_aa: CASSRQGTPTYEQYF

j_call: TRBJ1-5
clone_size: -
v_call: TRBV2
d_call: -
cdr3_nt: TGTGCCAGCAGTGATGAAAGGGCGGGGCAGGTAGCCCAGCATTTT
cdr3_aa: CASSDERAGQVAQHF

j_call: TRBJ2-3
clone_size: -
v_call: TRBV4-2
d_call: -
cdr3_nt: TGTGCCAGCAGCCAAGTCTACACAGATACGCAGTATTTT
cdr3_aa: CASSQVYTDTQYF

j_call: TRBJ2-6
clone_size: -
v_call: TRBV30
d_call: -
cdr3_nt: TGTGCCTGGAGTCTCTCTGGGGCCAACGTCCTGACTTTC
cdr3_aa: CAWSLSGANVLTF

j_call: TRBJ1-5
clone_size: -
v_call: TRBV6-2/TRBV6-3
d_call: -
cdr3_nt: TGTGCCAGCAGTTATGGGGCACCCGCCAATCAGCCCCAGCATTTT
cdr3_aa: CASSYGAPANQPQHF

j_call: TRBJ1-3
clone_size: few
v_call: TRBV28
d_call: -
cdr3_nt: TGTGCCAGCAGCCCAGGCGATAGGACTGGAAACACCATATATTTT
cdr3_aa: CASSPGDRTGNTIYF

j_call: TRBJ1-4
clone_size: -
v_call: TRBV4-1
d_call: TRBD1
cdr3_nt: TGCGCCAGCAGCCAGACAGGGAGGTATGAAAAACTGTTTTTT
cdr3_aa: CASSQTGRYEKLFF

j_call: TRBJ2-7
clone_size: -
v_call: TRBV12-3/TRBV12-4
d_call: -
cdr3_nt: TGTGCCAGCAGTTGGCCGGGGTCCTACGAGCAGTACTTC
cdr3_aa: CASSWPGSYEQYF

j_call: TRBJ1-6
clone_size: -
v_call: TRBV19
d_call: TRBD1
cdr3_nt: TGTGCCAGTAGCGGGACAGGGATTTTGGCCCTCCACTTT
cdr3_aa: CASSGTGILALHF

j_call: TRBJ2-3
clone_size: -
v_call: TRBV6-2/TRBV6-3
d_call: -
cdr3_nt: TGTGCCAGCAGTTCCCAGGCTCCCGGGGTCACAGATACGCAGTATTTT
cdr3_aa: CASSSQAPGVTDTQYF

j_call: TRBJ1-2
clone_size: -
v_call: TRBV28
d_call: -
cdr3_nt: TGTGCCAGCACTACTACTAACTATGGCTACACCTTC
cdr3_aa: CASTTTNYGYTF

j_call: TRBJ2-1
clone_size: -
v_call: TRBV3-1/TRBV3-2
d_call: TRBD2
cdr3_nt: TGTGCCAGCAGCCAGAGCACTAGCGGTTACAATGAGCAGTTCTTC
cdr3_aa: CASSQSTSGYNEQFF

j_call: TRBJ2-5
clone_size: -
v_call: TRBV6-4
d_call: -
cdr3_nt: TGTGCCAGCAGTGACTTGTGGACTACACTACACCAAGAGACCCAGTACTTC
cdr3_aa: CASSDLWTTLHQETQYF

j_call: TRBJ2-5
clone_size: -
v_call: TRBV5-4
d_call: TRBD2
cdr3_nt: TGTGCCAGCAGCTCTTCCACAGGGAAAAGAGCGGGAGGGCAAGAGACCCAGTACTTC
cdr3_aa: CASSSSTGKRAGGQETQYF

j_call: TRBJ2-2
clone_size: -
v_call: TRBV24-1
d_call: -
cdr3_nt: TGTGCCACCAGTGGGTTGATCGGGAGCTCGAACACCGGGGAGCTGTTTTTT
cdr3_aa: CATSGLIGSSNTGELFF

j_call: TRBJ1-2
clone_size: -
v_call: TRBV6-2/TRBV6-3
d_call: -
cdr3_nt: TGTGCCAGCAGTTGGGCAGGGAGGCTAACCTTC
cdr3_aa: CASSWAGRLTF